The 18 T cell receptor beta chains given below trace back to one sample, sequenced in a study of blood T cell repertoires in COVID-19. Assay used: immunoSEQ multiplex PCR; TCRdb lists only in-frame clones, some missing. The data hold about 220,000 clones, with almost 85% observed a single time. The sequencing sample was made of PBMCs or T cells enriched from blood (not recorded which). These receptors all come from a man between 35 and 55 years old who had recovered from COVID-19.

This chain links TRBV13 with TRBJ1-2; possibly TRBD1 for D (5 bases). The germline V gene has CDR1 PRHDT and CDR2 FYEKMQ (reference sequence). Trimming took off 0 bases at V and 0 bases at J, with 14 bases between the two ends. CDR3 length: 17 amino acids. The CDR3 protein is CASSLGLGVLPNYGYTF. The CDR3 DNA sequence: TGTGCCAGCAGCTTAGGCCTAGGGGTTTTGCCTAACTATGGCTACACCTTC.

V gene TRBV9 combines with J gene TRBJ1-2; D possibly corresponds to TRBD1 (5 bases). CDR1 and CDR2 from the germline V gene are SGDLS and YYNGEE. V dropped 4 bases and J dropped 8 bases, with 12 bases sitting between them. There are 12 residues in the CDR3. The CDR3 region is CASSISGLGYTF. Written as DNA, the CDR3 is TGTGCCAGCAGCATATCAGGGTTGGGCTACACCTTC.

V and J are TRBV18 and TRBJ2-1, with D maybe TRBD1 (5 bases). The germline gives CDR1 KGHSH, CDR2 LQKENI. The V gene lost 1 base and the J gene lost 2 bases, with 9 bases spanning the gap. This CDR3 has 15 amino acids. CDR3 DNA: TGTGCCAGCTCACCACTGACAGCCCCCTACAATGAGCAGTTCTTC. Its translation is CASSPLTAPYNEQFF. The full variable domain, its missing parts supplied by reference TRBV18 and TRBJ2-1, is NAGVMQNPRHLVRRRGQEARLRCSPMKGHSHVYWYRQLPEEGLKFMVYLQKENIIDESGMPKERFSAEFPKEGPSILRIQQVVRGDSAAYFCASSPLTAPYNEQFFGPGTRLTVL.

This clone was detected only once. This chain links TRBV6-5 with TRBJ2-5; D gene uncertain. The germline CDR1 and CDR2 sequences are MNHEY and SVGAGI. CDR3 size: 15 residues. The V gene lost 0 bases and the J gene lost 2 bases, with 10 bases spanning the gap. This CDR3 is CASSYSNAVQETQYF. For the CDR3, the DNA is TGTGCCAGCAGTTACTCGAACGCGGTTCAAGAGACCCAGTACTTC.

This chain uses TRBV5-4 with TRBJ1-4, with D unclear. Between the trimmed V and J ends, which lost 5 bases and 8 bases, there was a span of 7 bases. CDR1 and CDR2 from the germline V gene are SGHNT and YYREEE (reference sequence). This CDR3 comprises 11 residues. The CDR3 sequence is CASSEREKLFF. The CDR3 coding sequence is TGTGCCAGCAGTGAGAGGGAAAAACTGTTTTTT. Based on the CDR3 plus reference TRBV5-4 and TRBJ1-4, the full variable domain is ETGVTQSPTHLIKTRGQQVTLRCSSQSGHNTVSWYQQALGQGPQFIFQYYREEENGRGNFPPRFSGLQFPNYSSELNVNALELDDSALYLCASSEREKLFFGSGTQLSVL.

Only one count was recorded for this clone. The rearrangement uses TRBV7-6 and TRBJ2-1; 12 bases align to TRBD2. The CDR3 is made up of 16 amino acids. The germline gives CDR1 SGHVS, CDR2 FNYEAQ. V lost 3 bases, J lost 4 bases, and 4 bases stayed unmatched. CDR3 region: CASSFLAGGRYNEQFF. The CDR3 DNA reads TGTGCCAGCAGCTTTCTAGCGGGAGGGCGATACAATGAGCAGTTCTTC.

The rearrangement uses TRBV3-1 (or the pseudogene TRBV3-2) and TRBJ2-2, with 9 nucleotides matching TRBD1. V lost 4 bases to trimming and J lost 7 bases; unmatched junction nucleotides: 4. The CDR3 is 14 amino acids. Per the germline V gene, CDR1 is LGHDT and CDR2 is YNNKEL (reference sequence). In DNA form, the CDR3 reads TGTGCCAGCAGCCCGACAGGGGGTAGCGGGGAGCTGTTTTTT. Translated: CASSPTGGSGELFF.

This rearrangement joins TRBV29-1 to TRBJ2-7; 9 bases agree with TRBD1. CDR1 is SQVTM, CDR2 ANQGSEA, per germline. The CDR3 contains 13 residues. J was trimmed by 5 bases and V by 6 bases; bases with no gene match: 8. The DNA of the CDR3 is TGCAGCGTGACGGGACAGGGTGACCACGAGCAGTACTTC. Translating it yields CSVTGQGDHEQYF.

The rearrangement links TRBV5-1 to TRBJ2-1; TRBD2 matches at 9 bases. V shed 4 bases, J shed 3 bases, and the junction held 5 bases outside the gene matches. This CDR3 region has 15 residues. CDR1 is SGHRS and CDR2 is YFSETQ in the germline V gene. The CDR3 region has the DNA TGCGCCAGCAGCGCTCTAGCGGGACTCTACAATGAGCAGTTCTTC. It codes for CASSALAGLYNEQFF.

The chain has TRBV2 and TRBJ1-1, with 9 bases fitting TRBD1. CDR3 length: 15 residues. V was pared by 3 bases and J by 1 base, with 3 bases of the junction left unmatched. The germline V gene has CDR1 SNHLY and CDR2 FYNNEI. CDR3 residues: CASSEVGQGNTEAFF. CDR3 DNA sequence: TGTGCCAGCAGTGAGGTGGGACAGGGGAACACTGAAGCTTTCTTT. Full variable domain (rest looked up from reference TRBV2 and TRBJ1-1): EPEVTQTPSHQVTQMGQEVILRCVPISNHLYFYWYRQILGQKVEFLVSFYNNEISEKSEIFDDQFSVERPDGSNFTLKIRSTKLEDSAMYFCASSEVGQGNTEAFFGQGTRLTVV.

The chain joins TRBV28 to TRBJ2-7; TRBD2 agrees at 8 bases. Germline CDR1 is MDHEN and CDR2 is SYDVKM. The CDR3 runs to 15 residues. The junction had 14 bases not matched to a gene; V was cut back by 6 bases and J by 7 bases. CDR3 protein: CASRNLGGAPGEQYF. As DNA, the CDR3 is TGTGCCAGCAGAAACCTCGGGGGGGCCCCGGGAGAGCAGTACTTC.

The V gene is TRBV14, the J gene TRBJ1-1; D gene unclear. Trimming removed 1 base from V and 5 bases from J, with 8 bases in between. The CDR3 length is 13 residues. Germline V gene sequence: CDR1 SGHDN, CDR2 FVKESK. In DNA, the CDR3 is TGTGCCAGCAGCCAAGGAGGGTGGACTGAAGCTTTCTTT. Translating it yields CASSQGGWTEAFF.

The chain is built from TRBV20-1 and TRBJ2-2; D gene unclear. CDR1 is DFQATT and CDR2 is SNEGSKA in the germline V gene (reference sequence). The CDR3 is 11 amino acids. V shed 6 bases and J shed 2 bases, with 4 bases lying between them. The chain's CDR3 is CSAPNTGELFF. CDR3 bases: TGCAGTGCCCCTAACACCGGGGAGCTGTTTTTT.

The J gene is TRBJ1-2, the V gene TRBV4-1; no definite D call. V lost 2 bases and J lost 3, with 13 bases in between. This CDR3 comprises 15 residues. Germline lookup yields CDR1 MGHRA and CDR2 YSYEKL. CDR3 sequence reads: CASSQRHPAHYGYTF. In DNA, the CDR3 is TGCGCCAGCAGCCAAAGACACCCGGCTCACTATGGCTACACCTTC.

The chain combines TRBV6-5 with TRBJ2-5; D is unclear. Germline CDR1 is MNHEY and CDR2 is SVGAGI. V was pared by 0 bases and J by 5 bases, with 7 bases between. The CDR3 has 13 amino acids. Here the CDR3 reads CASSYSLSETQYF. The CDR3 region has the DNA TGTGCCAGCAGTTACTCGTTATCCGAGACCCAGTACTTC.

V usage is TRBV10-3 and J usage is TRBJ2-7; 8 nucleotides align to TRBD2. Germline V gene lookup returns CDR1 ENHRY and CDR2 SYGVKD. CDR3 length equals 14 residues. Trimming cost V 5 bases and J 6 bases; bases outside gene matches: 9. The CDR3 spells CAISTGLVRPEQYF. The CDR3 DNA follows: TGTGCCATCAGTACGGGACTAGTCCGCCCCGAGCAGTACTTC.

This rearrangement joins TRBV19 to TRBJ2-7, with D possibly TRBD1 on 5 matching bases. The V and J ends lost 3 bases and 3 bases respectively, with 9 bases between them. This CDR3 is built from 13 residues. Germline V lookup: CDR1 LNHDA, CDR2 SQIVND (reference sequence). The chain's CDR3 is CASSMTQGYEQYF. CDR3 bases: TGTGCCAGTAGTATGACCCAGGGCTACGAGCAGTACTTC.

This chain uses TRBV7-3 with TRBJ1-3; 10 bases map to TRBD1. Germline trimming cut 5 bases from V and 3 bases from J; bases unmatched to any gene: 7. CDR3 size: 16 residues. The V gene's germline CDR1 is SGHTA and CDR2 FQGTGA. This CDR3 reads CASSHIGTGDGNTIYF. CDR3 nucleotides: TGTGCCAGCAGCCATATAGGGACAGGGGATGGAAACACCATATATTTT.